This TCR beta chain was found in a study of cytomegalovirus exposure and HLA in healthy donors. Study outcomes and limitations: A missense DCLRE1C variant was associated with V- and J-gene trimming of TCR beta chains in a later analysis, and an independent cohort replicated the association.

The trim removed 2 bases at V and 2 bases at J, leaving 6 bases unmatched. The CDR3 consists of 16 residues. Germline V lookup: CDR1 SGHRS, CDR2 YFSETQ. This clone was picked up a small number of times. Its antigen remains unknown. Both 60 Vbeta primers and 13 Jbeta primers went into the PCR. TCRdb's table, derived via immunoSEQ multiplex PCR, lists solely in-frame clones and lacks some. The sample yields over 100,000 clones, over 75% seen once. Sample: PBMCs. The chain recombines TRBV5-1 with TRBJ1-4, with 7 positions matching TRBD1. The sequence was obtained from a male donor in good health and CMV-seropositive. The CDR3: CASSFSGGKTNEKLFF. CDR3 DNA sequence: TGCGCCAGCAGCTTTTCAGGGGGGAAGACTAATGAAAAACTGTTTTTT.